This T cell receptor beta chain was retrieved from a study of T cell responses to AZD1222 COVID-19 vaccine. Overall study findings and caveats: Donors, mostly white British, included more females; clonal diversity was possibly underestimated.

There are 15 residues in the CDR3. Germline CDR1 and CDR2: MDHEN and SYDVKM. Trimming removed 3 bases from V and 0 bases from J, with 12 bases in between. Only in-frame clones appear in the TCRdb table, and some are missing; sequencing was by immunoSEQ multiplex PCR. The table has 140,000 to 150,000 clones, under 95% seen once. In regard to this clone: Its specificity is not known.

This chain uses TRBV28 with TRBJ2-7; D is uncertain. This material consisted of peripheral blood, taken 28 days after the second dose of the MenACWY control vaccine. The receptor was isolated from an adult who received the MenACWY meningococcal vaccine as a control. The DNA of the CDR3 is TGTGCCAGCAGTTTCAATAGACTGAGCTCCTACGAGCAGTACTTC. This translates into CASSFNRLSSYEQYF.